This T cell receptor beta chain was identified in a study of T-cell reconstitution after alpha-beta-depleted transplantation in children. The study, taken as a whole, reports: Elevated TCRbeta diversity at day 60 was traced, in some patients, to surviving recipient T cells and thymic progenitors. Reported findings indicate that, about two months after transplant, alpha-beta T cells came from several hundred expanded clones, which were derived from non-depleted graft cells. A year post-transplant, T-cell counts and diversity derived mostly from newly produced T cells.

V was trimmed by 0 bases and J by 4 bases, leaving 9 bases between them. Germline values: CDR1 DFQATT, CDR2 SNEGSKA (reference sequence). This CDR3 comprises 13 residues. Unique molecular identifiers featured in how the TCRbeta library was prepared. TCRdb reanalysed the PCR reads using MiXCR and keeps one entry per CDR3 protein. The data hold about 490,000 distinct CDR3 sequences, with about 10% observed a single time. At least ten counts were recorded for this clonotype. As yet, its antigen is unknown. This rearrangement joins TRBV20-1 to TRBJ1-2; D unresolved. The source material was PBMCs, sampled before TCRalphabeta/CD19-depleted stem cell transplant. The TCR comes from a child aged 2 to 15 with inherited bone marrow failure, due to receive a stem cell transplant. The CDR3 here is CSARESAGYGYTF. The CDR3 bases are TGCAGTGCTAGAGAGTCAGCCGGCTATGGCTACACCTTC.